This entry features one T cell receptor beta chain sequence. This CDR3 spans 15 amino acids. Per the germline V gene, CDR1 is PRHDT and CDR2 is FYEKMQ (reference sequence). Germline trimming cut 3 bases from V and 3 bases from J; bases unmatched to any gene: 6. The entry originates in a study of Ad26.COV2.S vaccination and SARS-CoV-2 variants. This sample's treatment: around 19 received Ad26.COV2.S at low or high dose, single or two shots; several received placebo; per-sample allocation not given. The samples were gathered on day 63 after the first injection of vaccine or placebo. Some clones are missing from TCRdb's copy, which holds only in-frame ones; the method was immunoSEQ multiplex PCR. This repertoire shows about 460,000 clones, 89% found once; its top ten account for around 1.8%.

Specimen: peripheral blood, collected in a trial of Ad26.COV2.S vaccine versus placebo. The clonotype comes from a person between 18 and 59 years old who received the Ad26.COV2.S COVID-19 vaccine or a placebo. The chain links TRBV13 to TRBJ2-7, with 9 bases identical to TRBD2. The CDR3 loop is CASSFQGLALYEQYF. The CDR3 nucleotides read TGTGCCAGCAGCTTCCAGGGACTAGCACTCTACGAGCAGTACTTC.